This TCR beta chain was captured in a study of T cell responses to AZD1222 COVID-19 vaccine. Generated by immunoSEQ multiplex PCR, the TCRdb table keeps only in-frame clones and is missing some. This sample has about 220,000 clones, with approximately 94% found just once. In the case of this clone: The antigen remains unidentified.

The CDR3 totals 13 residues. V shed 5 bases and J 14 bases; nucleotides not matched to a gene: 9. Germline V gene sequence: CDR1 MNHEY, CDR2 SMNVEV (reference sequence). Study observations and caveats: Clonal diversity was possibly underestimated, and white British individuals and females predominated among donors.

The chain combines TRBV27 with TRBJ1-4; 9 nucleotides align to TRBD1. This TCR came from an adult in good health. Sequencing was performed on peripheral blood, taken on day 0 of MenACWY control vaccination. CDR3 nucleotide sequence: TGTGCCAGCAGTAGGACAGGGGCCCCTAAGCTGTTTTTT. Translating it yields CASSRTGAPKLFF. Full variable domain (missing parts from reference TRBV27 and TRBJ1-4): EAQVTQNPRYLITVTGKKLTVTCSQNMNHEYMSWYRQDPGLGLRQIYYSMNVEVTDKGDVPEGYKVSRKEKRNFPLILESPSPNQTSLYFCASSRTGAPKLFFGSGTQLSVL.